The present T cell receptor beta chain was sequenced within a study of blood T cell repertoires in COVID-19. The CDR3 extends over 15 amino acids. V was pared by 1 base and J by 0 bases, with 6 bases between. The germline gives CDR1 LNHDA, CDR2 SQIVND (reference sequence). Using immunoSEQ multiplex PCR, the repertoire was profiled, and TCRdb retains in-frame clones only, with some absent. The data contain a few hundred thousand clones, 80% to 90% of them singletons. This receptor was identified in a human donor in a cohort sampled during active COVID-19. Source material: peripheral blood. The genes are TRBV19 and TRBJ1-4, with D possibly TRBD1 on 6 matching bases. The CDR3 reads CASSIAGATNEKLFF. CDR3 in DNA: TGTGCCAGTAGTATAGCAGGGGCAACTAATGAAAAACTGTTTTTT.